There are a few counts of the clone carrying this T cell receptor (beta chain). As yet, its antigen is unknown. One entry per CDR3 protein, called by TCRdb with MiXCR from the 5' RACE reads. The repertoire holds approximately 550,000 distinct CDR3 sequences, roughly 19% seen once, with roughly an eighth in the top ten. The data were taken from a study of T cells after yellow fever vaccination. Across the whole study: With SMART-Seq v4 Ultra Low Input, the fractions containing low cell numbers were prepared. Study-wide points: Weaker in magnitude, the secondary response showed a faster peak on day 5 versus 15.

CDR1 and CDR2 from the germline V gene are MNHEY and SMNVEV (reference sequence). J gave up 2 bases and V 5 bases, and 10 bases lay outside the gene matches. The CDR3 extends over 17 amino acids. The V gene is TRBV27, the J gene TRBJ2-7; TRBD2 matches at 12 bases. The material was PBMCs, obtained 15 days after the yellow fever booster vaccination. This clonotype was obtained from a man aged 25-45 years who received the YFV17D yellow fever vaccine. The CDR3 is CASSPTGLAGMTYEQYF. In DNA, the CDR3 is TGTGCCAGCAGTCCCACCGGACTAGCGGGAATGACCTACGAGCAGTACTTC.